Shown below are 2 T cell receptor beta chains from a single sample sequenced in a study of blood T cell repertoires in COVID-19. Assay used: immunoSEQ multiplex PCR; TCRdb lists only in-frame clones, some missing. The sample lists 250,000 or so clones, about nine tenths occurring once. The material sequenced was peripheral blood. These receptor sequences come from a young woman with active or convalescent COVID-19.

The CDR3 region has the DNA TGTGCCAGCAGCTTGGGCGCTAGCGGGGGCAGTAGAGATACGCAGTATTTT. This codes for CASSLGASGGSRDTQYF. This sequence joins TRBV5-4 and TRBJ2-3; 10 bases map to TRBD2. Germline assignment: CDR1 SGHNT and CDR2 YYREEE (reference sequence). Trimming at V came to 0 bases and at J to 5 bases, leaving 9 bases not matched to a gene. CDR3 length equals 17 residues.

This clone was observed a handful of times. The genes are TRBV25-1 and TRBJ1-6, with D possibly TRBD1 on 5 matching bases. Trimming stripped 4 bases from V and 0 bases from J, with 13 bases between. The CDR3 runs to 17 residues. Germline CDR1 and CDR2: MGHDK and SYGVNS. The CDR3 reads CASSGTGGSSYNSPLHF. CDR3 nucleotide sequence: TGTGCCAGCAGTGGAACCGGGGGGAGCTCCTATAATTCACCCCTCCACTTT.